The 8 T cell receptor beta chains reported below all come from one sample, sequenced in a study of glioma-infiltrating T cells after dendritic cell vaccination listed by TCRdb under 2016. Libraries were made using the immunoSEQ multiplex PCR assay. This is the immuneACCESS table as TCRdb keeps it, with only in-frame sequences that have V and J called. A part of the clones is gone; compared with another copy, unresolved V genes explain less than half, and the rest is unexplained. The sample profile shows approximately 100,000 clones; over 60% of them were found once. Clones ranked in the top ten supply about 6.5% of the sample. Material: blood, obtained before dendritic cell vaccination. The receptors come from a human donor with glioblastoma.

This clone was observed a few times. V gene TRBV5-1 combines with J gene TRBJ2-3, with TRBD2 matching over 11 bases. V gave up 4 bases and J gave up 6 bases; unmatched junction bases: 10. Looked up from germline, CDR1 is SGHRS and CDR2 is YFSETQ. The CDR3 loop spans 16 amino acids. In DNA, the CDR3 is TGCGCCAGCAGCGGGACTAGCGGCAACCTCTGGGATACGCAGTATTTT. Translation: CASSGTSGNLWDTQYF.

V and J are TRBV6-6 and TRBJ1-3; the D is unclear. The CDR3 has 15 amino acids. The V gene lost 6 bases and the J gene lost 0 bases, with 12 bases spanning the gap. Germline V gene lookup returns CDR1 MNHNY and CDR2 SVGAGI (reference sequence). CDR3 loop: CASRSTVFSGNTIYF. The CDR3 nucleotides read TGTGCCAGCAGGTCCACGGTATTCTCTGGAAACACCATATATTTT.

The chain joins TRBV15 to TRBJ2-5; D gene uncertain. The CDR3 contains 13 residues. Germline V gene sequence: CDR1 LNHNV, CDR2 YYDKDF (reference sequence). V was cut by 0 bases and J by 1 base, with 3 bases left in between. The CDR3 DNA reads as TGTGCCACCAGCAGAGATAGCCAAGAGACCCAGTACTTC. Its translation: CATSRDSQETQYF.

The chain recombines TRBV28 with TRBJ2-3; D call uncertain. Germline loops: CDR1 MDHEN, CDR2 SYDVKM. V lost 5 bases, J lost 4 bases, and 4 bases lay in between. The CDR3 extends over 11 amino acids. The CDR3 nucleotides are TGTGCCAGCAGTCGAGCAGATACGCAGTATTTT. This encodes CASSRADTQYF. The variable domain in full, completed from reference TRBV28 and TRBJ2-3, reads DVKVTQSSRYLVKRTGEKVFLECVQDMDHENMFWYRQDPGLGLRLIYFSYDVKMKEKGDIPEGYSVSREKKERFSLILESASTNQTSMYLCASSRADTQYFGPGTRLTVL.

V gene TRBV12-5 combines with J gene TRBJ2-7; the D is unclear. With 0 bases removed from V and 4 bases from J, the gap between germline ends came to 10 bases. The CDR3 has 14 amino acids. Germline-derived CDR1 and CDR2 are LGHNT and FRNRAP. Written as DNA, the CDR3 is TGTGCTAGTGGTTTGGTAAGTAGTGATTACGAGCAGTACTTC. Its protein product is CASGLVSSDYEQYF.

This clone was seen a few times. This chain uses TRBV7-2 with TRBJ2-7; 9 bases match TRBD2. The CDR3 consists of 16 residues. The V gene's germline CDR1 is SGHTA and CDR2 FQGNSA. Trimming at V came to 5 bases and at J to 4 bases, leaving 12 bases not matched to a gene. CDR3 in DNA: TGTGCCAGCAGCCCCCCACCGGGACTAGCAGTATACGAGCAGTACTTC. Translating it yields CASSPPPGLAVYEQYF.

The chain joins TRBV10-3 to TRBJ2-7; 10 bases are a match to TRBD1. With 6 bases clipped from V and 1 base from J, the junction kept 0 bases outside the gene matches. The CDR3 covers 13 residues. Germline V gene data show CDR1 as ENHRY and CDR2 as SYGVKD. CDR3 amino acids: CAIRGQGSYEQYF. The CDR3 bases are TGTGCCATCAGGGGACAGGGGTCCTACGAGCAGTACTTC.

The chain uses TRBV5-4 and TRBJ1-1; tentative D call: TRBD1 (5 bases). CDR1 is SGHNT, CDR2 YYREEE, per germline (reference sequence). V shed 0 bases and J shed 1 base, with 7 bases lying between them. There are 14 residues in the CDR3. CDR3 coding DNA: TGTGCCAGCAGCTTGGCAGGGCGGAACACTGAAGCTTTCTTT. Amino acid sequence: CASSLAGRNTEAFF.